Sequencing of this T cell receptor (beta chain) was carried out in a study of blood T cells in healthy people across ages. Aged roughly 6 to 100, donors were systemically healthy Caucasians from Russia. Study outcomes and limitations: While age rose, TCR beta diversity per million T cells dropped in a roughly linear way.

For this clonotype: As yet, its antigen is unknown.

A J-beta primer mix and a sample-barcoded 5' primer were used in a second PCR of about 7 to 12 cycles. TCRdb re-analysed the 5' RACE reads in MiXCR, keeping a single row per CDR3 protein. The data hold around 1.7 million distinct CDR3 sequences, with 28% observed a single time. Input material: blood. The receptor was derived from a woman between 25 and 40 years old in good health.

CDR3 residues: CGPLGADTNQPQHF. The CDR3, as DNA: TGCGGGCCCCTGGGGGCGGACACGAATCAGCCCCAGCATTTT. This rearrangement joins TRBV29-1 to TRBJ1-5; TRBD1 is a possible D gene (6 bases). CDR1 is SQVTM and CDR2 is ANQGSEA in the germline V gene. The CDR3 runs 14 residues.